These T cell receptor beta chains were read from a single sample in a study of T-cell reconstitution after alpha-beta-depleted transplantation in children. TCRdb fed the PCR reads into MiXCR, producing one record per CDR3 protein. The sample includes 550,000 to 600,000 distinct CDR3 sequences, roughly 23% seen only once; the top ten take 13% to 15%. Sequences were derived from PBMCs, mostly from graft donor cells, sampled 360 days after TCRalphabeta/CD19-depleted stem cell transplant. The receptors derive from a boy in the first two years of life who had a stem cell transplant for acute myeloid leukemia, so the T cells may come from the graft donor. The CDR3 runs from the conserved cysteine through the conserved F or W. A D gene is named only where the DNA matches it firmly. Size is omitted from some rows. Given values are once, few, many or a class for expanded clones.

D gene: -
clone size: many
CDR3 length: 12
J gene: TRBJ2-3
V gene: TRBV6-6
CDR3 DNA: TGTGCCAGCAGCATTTTCACAGATACGCAGTATTTT
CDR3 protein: CASSIFTDTQYF

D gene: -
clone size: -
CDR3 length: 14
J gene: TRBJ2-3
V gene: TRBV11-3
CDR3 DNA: TGTGCCAGCAGCTTATGGGGGCTCGCAGATACGCAGTATTTT
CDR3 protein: CASSLWGLADTQYF

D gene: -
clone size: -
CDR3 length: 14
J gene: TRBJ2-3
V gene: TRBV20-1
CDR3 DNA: TGCAGTGCTAGCCCGAGCGGCTTCACAGATACGCAGTATTTT
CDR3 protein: CSASPSGFTDTQYF

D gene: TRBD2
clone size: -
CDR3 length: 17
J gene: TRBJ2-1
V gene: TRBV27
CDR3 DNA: TGTGCCAGCAGCCCCACTGGCCCAGCGGGGCCCTACAATGAGCAGTTCTTC
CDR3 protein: CASSPTGPAGPYNEQFF

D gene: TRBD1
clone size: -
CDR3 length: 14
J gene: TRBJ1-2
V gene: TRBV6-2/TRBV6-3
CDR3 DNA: TGTGCCAGCAGTTTCGGACTGACAGGGGACGGCTACACCTTC
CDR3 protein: CASSFGLTGDGYTF

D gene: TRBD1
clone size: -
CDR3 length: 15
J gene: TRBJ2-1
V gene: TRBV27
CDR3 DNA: TGTGCCAGCAGTTTCGAGGGACAGGGGCTCGGGGAGCAGTTCTTC
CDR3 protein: CASSFEGQGLGEQFF

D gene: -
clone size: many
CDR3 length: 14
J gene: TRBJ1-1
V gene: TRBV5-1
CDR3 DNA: TGCGCCAGCTCGCCGGGGTTGTCGGACACTGAAGCTTTCTTT
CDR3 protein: CASSPGLSDTEAFF

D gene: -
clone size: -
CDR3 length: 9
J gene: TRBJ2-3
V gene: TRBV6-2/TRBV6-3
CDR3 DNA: TGTGCCAGCGGACGAACGCAGTATTTT
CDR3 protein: CASGRTQYF

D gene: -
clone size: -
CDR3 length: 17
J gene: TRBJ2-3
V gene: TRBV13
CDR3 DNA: TGTGCCAGCAGCTTTTTGGGGGGTTCCACACACACAGATACGCAGTATTTT
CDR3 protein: CASSFLGGSTHTDTQYF

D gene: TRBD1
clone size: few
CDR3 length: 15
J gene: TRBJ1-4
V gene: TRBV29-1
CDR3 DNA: TGCAGCGTTGAAGAGCGGACAGGGGAAAGGGTAAAACTGTTTTTT
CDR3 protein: CSVEERTGERVKLFF

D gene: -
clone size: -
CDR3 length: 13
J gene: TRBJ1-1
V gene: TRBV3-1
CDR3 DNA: TGTGCCAGCAGAGATGAATTGAACACTGAAGCTTTCTTT
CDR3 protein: CASRDELNTEAFF

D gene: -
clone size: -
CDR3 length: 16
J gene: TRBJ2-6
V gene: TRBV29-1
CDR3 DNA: TGCAGCGCTCGCACAGGGACCACCTCTGGGGCCAACGTCCTGACTTTC
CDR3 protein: CSARTGTTSGANVLTF

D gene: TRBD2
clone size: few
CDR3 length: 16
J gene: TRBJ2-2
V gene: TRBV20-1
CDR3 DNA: TGCAGTGCCCCCACCCGGCTAGCGGGTAACACCGGGGAGCTGTTTTTT
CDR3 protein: CSAPTRLAGNTGELFF

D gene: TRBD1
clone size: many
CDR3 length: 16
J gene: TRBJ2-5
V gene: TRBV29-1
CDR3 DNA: TGCAGCGTCATCCGGGACAGGGCACTATTAGGAGAGACCCAGTACTTC
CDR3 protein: CSVIRDRALLGETQYF

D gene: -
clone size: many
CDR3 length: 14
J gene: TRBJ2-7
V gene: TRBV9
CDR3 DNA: TGCGCCAGCAGCGTCGGGTCGAGCTCCTACGAGCAGTACTTC
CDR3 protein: CASSVGSSSYEQYF

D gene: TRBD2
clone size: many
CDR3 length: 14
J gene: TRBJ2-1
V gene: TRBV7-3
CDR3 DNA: TGTGCCAGTTCCCCTAGCGGGGGGAACAATGAGCAGTTCTTC
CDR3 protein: CASSPSGGNNEQFF

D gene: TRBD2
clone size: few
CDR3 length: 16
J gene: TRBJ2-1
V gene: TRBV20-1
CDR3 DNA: TGCAGTGCTAGAGTTCTTAGCGGGGTGTTGGGCAATGAGCAGTTCTTC
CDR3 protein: CSARVLSGVLGNEQFF

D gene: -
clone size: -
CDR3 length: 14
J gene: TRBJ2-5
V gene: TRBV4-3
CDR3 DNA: TGCGCCAGCAGCCAAGATCCATGGGGAGAGACCCAGTACTTC
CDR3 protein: CASSQDPWGETQYF

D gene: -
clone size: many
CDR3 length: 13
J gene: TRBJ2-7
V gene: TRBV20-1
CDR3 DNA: TGCAGTGCCACGGACGAAAGATTCTACGAGCAGTACTTC
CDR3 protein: CSATDERFYEQYF

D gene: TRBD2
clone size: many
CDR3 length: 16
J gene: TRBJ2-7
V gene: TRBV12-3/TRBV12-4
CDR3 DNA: TGTGCCAGCAGTGAACGACAACTAGCGGAGAAGTACGAGCAGTACTTC
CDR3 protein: CASSERQLAEKYEQYF

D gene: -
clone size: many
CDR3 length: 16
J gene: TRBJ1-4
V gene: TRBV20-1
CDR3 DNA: TGCAGTGCTAGAGATGGGACCCATGCAACTAATGAAAAACTGTTTTTT
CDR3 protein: CSARDGTHATNEKLFF

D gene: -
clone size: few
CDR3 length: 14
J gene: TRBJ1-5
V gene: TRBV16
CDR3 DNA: TGTGCCAGCAGCCAGTCCGAGCCGGGTCAGCCCCAGCATTTT
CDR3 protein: CASSQSEPGQPQHF

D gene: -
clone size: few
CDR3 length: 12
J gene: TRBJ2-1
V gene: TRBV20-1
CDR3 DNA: TGCAGTGCTAGAGGCAGATACAATGAGCAGTTCTTC
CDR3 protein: CSARGRYNEQFF

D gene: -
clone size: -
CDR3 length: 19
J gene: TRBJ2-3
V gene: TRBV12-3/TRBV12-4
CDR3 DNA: TGTACCAGCAGTTTAGGTCGCCCTAGAGGTGACAGGACCACAGATACGCAGTATTTT
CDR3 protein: CTSSLGRPRGDRTTDTQYF

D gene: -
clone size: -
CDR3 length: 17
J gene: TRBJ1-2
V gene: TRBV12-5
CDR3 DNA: TGTGCTAGTGGTTTGTGGCTCCCCTCGACCGGGGCAGGTGGCTACACCTTC
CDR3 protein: CASGLWLPSTGAGGYTF

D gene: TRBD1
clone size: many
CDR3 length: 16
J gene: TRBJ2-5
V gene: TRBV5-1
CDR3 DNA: TGCGCCAGCAGACAAAGTTGGGACAGGGTCGCGGAGACCCAGTACTTC
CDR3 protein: CASRQSWDRVAETQYF

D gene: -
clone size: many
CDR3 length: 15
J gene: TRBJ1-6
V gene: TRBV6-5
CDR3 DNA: TGTGCCAGCAGCCCCCAAACAGGGAGGTATTCACCCCTCCACTTT
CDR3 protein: CASSPQTGRYSPLHF

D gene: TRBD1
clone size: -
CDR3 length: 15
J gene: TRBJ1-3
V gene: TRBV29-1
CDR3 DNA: TGCAGCGTTGACGGGACAGGTTCATCTGGAAACACCATATATTTT
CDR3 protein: CSVDGTGSSGNTIYF

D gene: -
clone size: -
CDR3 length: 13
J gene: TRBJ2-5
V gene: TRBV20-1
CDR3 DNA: TGCAGTGGGGGGTCGGCTGGGGGAGAGACCCAGTACTTC
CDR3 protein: CSGGSAGGETQYF

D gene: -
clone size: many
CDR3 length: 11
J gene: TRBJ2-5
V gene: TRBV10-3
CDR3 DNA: TGTGCCTCCGGACCCTCTCGAGCCCAGTACTTC
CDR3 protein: CASGPSRAQYF

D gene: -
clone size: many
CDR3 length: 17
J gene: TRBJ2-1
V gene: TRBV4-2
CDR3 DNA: TGTGCCAGCAGCCAGGAAGTCAGGGGCGTGACCTACAATGAGCAGTTCTTC
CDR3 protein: CASSQEVRGVTYNEQFF

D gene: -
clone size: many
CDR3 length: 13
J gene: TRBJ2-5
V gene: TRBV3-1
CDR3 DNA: TGTGCCAGCAGCAGGCCCGCCATGGAGACCCAGTACTTC
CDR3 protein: CASSRPAMETQYF

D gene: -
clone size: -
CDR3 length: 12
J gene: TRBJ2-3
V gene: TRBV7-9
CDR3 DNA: TGTGCCACCGGAGCGAGCACAGATACGCAGTATTTT
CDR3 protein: CATGASTDTQYF

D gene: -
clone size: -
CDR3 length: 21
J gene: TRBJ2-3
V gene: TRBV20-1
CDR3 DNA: TGCAGTGCTAGGAAGGGGGGCGGCGGAACTCCCCTTTCCCTTAGCACAGATACGCAGTATTTT
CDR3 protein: CSARKGGGGTPLSLSTDTQYF

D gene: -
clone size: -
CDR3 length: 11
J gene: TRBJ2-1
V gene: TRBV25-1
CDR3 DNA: TGTGCCAGCTCTCAGGGGCCTCAGCAGTTCTTC
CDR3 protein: CASSQGPQQFF

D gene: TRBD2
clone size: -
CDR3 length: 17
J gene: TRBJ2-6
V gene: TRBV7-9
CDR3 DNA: TGTGCCACCGACCAAGGACTAGCGGGGACTGGGGCCAACGTCCTGACTTTC
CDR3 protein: CATDQGLAGTGANVLTF

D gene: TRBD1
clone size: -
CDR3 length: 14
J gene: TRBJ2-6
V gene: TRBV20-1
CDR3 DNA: TGCAGTGCTGAAGGGACAGCTGGGGCCAACGTCCTGACTTTC
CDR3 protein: CSAEGTAGANVLTF

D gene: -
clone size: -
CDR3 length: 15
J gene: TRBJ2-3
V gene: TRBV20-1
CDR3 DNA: TGCAGTGCTAGAGATTCTCAACTAGGCACAGATACGCAGTATTTT
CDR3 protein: CSARDSQLGTDTQYF

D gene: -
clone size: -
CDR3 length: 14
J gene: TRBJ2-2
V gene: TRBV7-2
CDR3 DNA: TGTGCCAGCAGTTATCCAGGGGTAACCGGGGAGCTGTTTTTT
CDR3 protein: CASSYPGVTGELFF

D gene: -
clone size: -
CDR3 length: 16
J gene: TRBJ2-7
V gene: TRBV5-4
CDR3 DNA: TGTGCCAGCAGCTTGGGAGATACGGACGGGGGCTACGAGCAGTACTTC
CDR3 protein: CASSLGDTDGGYEQYF

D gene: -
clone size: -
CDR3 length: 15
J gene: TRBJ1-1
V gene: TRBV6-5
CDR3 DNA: TGTGCCAGCAGTTCCGAAGACAGAACGGTCACTGAAGCTTTCTTT
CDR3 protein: CASSSEDRTVTEAFF

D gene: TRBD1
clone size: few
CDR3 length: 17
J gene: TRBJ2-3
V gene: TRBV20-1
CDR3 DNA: TGCAGTGCTACCATCTCATCGGGACAGGGGGTAGGCGATACGCAGTATTTT
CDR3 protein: CSATISSGQGVGDTQYF

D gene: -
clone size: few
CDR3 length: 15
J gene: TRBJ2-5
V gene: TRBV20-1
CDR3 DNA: TGCAGTGCTGAAGGGTTGCGGGGGCGGGAAGAGACCCAGTACTTC
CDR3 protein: CSAEGLRGREETQYF

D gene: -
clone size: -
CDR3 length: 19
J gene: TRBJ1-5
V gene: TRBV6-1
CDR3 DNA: TGTGCCAGCAGTGATCCGACAGTTGTCGGGTCAAGGGGCAATCAGCCCCAGCATTTT
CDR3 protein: CASSDPTVVGSRGNQPQHF

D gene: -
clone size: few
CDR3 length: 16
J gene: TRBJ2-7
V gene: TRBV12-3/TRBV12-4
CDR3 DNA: TGTGCCAGCAGTAAACGGCTAACCGGGACGCCCTACGAGCAGTACTTC
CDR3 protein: CASSKRLTGTPYEQYF

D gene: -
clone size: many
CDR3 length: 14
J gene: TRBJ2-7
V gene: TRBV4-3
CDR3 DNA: TGCGCCAGCAGCCAAGATTGGGGACTGTCCGAGCAGTACTTC
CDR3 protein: CASSQDWGLSEQYF

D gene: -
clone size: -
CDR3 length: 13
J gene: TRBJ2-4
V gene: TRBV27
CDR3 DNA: TGTGCCAGCAGTTTTTCAGGGTCAGGGATTCAGTACTTC
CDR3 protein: CASSFSGSGIQYF

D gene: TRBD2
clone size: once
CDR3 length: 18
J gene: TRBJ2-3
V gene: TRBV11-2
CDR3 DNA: TGTGCCAGCAGCCCATCCCCACGAGCGGGGCATTTTACAGATACGCGGTATTTT
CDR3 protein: CASSPSPRAGHFTDTRYF